The T cell receptor (beta chain) under discussion was sequenced for a study of CD8 T cells in Susac syndrome. Roughly 0.45 to 1 ug RNA was reverse transcribed with random hexamers. TCRdb reprocessed the immunoSEQ multiplex PCR reads via MiXCR and lists one record per CDR3 protein. The data hold fewer than 350,000 distinct CDR3 sequences, with 89% observed a single time. There are 14 residues in the CDR3. Germline V gives CDR1 SQVTM, CDR2 ANQGSEA. The V end was cut by 4 bases, the J end by 0 bases, with 12 bases between. The receptor was derived from a human donor with multiple sclerosis. The sequencing input was CD8+ T cells from PBMCs. The V and J genes are TRBV29-1 and TRBJ1-2, with D possibly matching TRBD1 (5 bases). The DNA of the CDR3 is TGCAGCGTTGTGGGGGAAGTTTCTAACTATGGCTACACCTTC. This encodes CSVVGEVSNYGYTF.